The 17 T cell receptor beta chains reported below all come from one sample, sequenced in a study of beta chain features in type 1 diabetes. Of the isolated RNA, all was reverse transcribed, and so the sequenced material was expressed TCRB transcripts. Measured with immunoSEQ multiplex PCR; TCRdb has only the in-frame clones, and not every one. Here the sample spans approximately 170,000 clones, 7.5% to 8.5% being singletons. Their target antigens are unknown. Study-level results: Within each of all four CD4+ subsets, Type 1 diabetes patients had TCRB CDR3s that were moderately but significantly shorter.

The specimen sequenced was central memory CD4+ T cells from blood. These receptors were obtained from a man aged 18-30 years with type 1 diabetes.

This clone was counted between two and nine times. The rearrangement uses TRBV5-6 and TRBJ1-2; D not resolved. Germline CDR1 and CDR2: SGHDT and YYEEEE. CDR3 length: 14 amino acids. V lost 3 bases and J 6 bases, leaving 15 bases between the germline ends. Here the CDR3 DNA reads TGTGCCAGCAGCTATACATCCGTTCAGGATGGCTACACCTTC. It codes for CASSYTSVQDGYTF.

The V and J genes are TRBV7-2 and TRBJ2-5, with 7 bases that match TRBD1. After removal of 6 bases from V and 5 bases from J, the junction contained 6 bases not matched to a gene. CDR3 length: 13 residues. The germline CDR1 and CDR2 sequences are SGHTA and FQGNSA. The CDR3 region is CASRFTGAETQYF. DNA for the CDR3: TGTGCCAGCAGGTTTACAGGGGCGGAGACCCAGTACTTC.

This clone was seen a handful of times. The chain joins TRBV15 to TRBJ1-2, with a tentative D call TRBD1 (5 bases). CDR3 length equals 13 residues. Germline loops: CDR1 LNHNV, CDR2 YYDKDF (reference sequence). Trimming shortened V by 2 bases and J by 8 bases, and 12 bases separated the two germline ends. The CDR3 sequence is CATSRWGVKGYTF. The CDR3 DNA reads TGTGCCACCAGCAGATGGGGGGTTAAAGGCTACACCTTC.

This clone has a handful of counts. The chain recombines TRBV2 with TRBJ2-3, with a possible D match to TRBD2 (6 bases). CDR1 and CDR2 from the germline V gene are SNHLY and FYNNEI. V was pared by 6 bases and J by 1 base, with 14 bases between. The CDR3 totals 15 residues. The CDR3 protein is CASRETSWGTDTQYF. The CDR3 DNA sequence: TGTGCCAGCAGGGAGACTAGTTGGGGCACAGATACGCAGTATTTT.

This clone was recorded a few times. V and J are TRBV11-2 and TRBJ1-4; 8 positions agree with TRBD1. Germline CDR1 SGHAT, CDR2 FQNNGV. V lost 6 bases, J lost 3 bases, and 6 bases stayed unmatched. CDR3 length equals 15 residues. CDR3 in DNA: TGTGCCAGCAGTCGTGGACAGGGAGCTAATGAAAAACTGTTTTTT. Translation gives CASSRGQGANEKLFF.

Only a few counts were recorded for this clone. In nucleotides, the CDR3 is TGCAGCGTTGAGGAGGACGAAGGGATTTATGGCTACACCTTC. It encodes CSVEEDEGIYGYTF. The chain is built from TRBV29-1 and TRBJ1-2; D remains unclear. CDR3 length equals 14 residues. Germline V gene lookup returns CDR1 SQVTM and CDR2 ANQGSEA. Trimming pared 3 bases from V and 5 bases from J, leaving 16 bases between. The full variable domain, rest sourced from reference TRBV29-1 and TRBJ1-2, is SAVISQKPSRDICQRGTSLTIQCQVDSQVTMMFWYRQQPGQSLTLIATANQGSEATYESGFVIDKFPISRPNLTFSTLTVSNMSPEDSSIYLCSVEEDEGIYGYTFGSGTRLTVV.

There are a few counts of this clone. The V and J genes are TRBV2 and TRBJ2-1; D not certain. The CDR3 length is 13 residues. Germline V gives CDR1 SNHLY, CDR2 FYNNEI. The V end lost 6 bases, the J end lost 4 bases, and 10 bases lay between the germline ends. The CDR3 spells CASRAESYNEQFF. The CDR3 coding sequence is TGTGCCAGCAGGGCGGAGTCTTACAATGAGCAGTTCTTC.

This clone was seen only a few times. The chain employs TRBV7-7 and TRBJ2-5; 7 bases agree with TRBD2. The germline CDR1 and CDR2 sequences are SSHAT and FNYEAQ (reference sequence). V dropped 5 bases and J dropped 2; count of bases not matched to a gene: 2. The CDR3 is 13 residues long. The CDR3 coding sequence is TGTGCCAGCAGCCGGACTAGACAAGAGACCCAGTACTTC. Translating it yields CASSRTRQETQYF.

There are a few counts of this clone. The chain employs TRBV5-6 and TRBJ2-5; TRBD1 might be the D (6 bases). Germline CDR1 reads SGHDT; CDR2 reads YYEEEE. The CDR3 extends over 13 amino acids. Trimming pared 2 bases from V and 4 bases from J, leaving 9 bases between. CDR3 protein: CASSLQGAETQYF. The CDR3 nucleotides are TGTGCCAGCAGCTTACAGGGCGCAGAGACCCAGTACTTC.

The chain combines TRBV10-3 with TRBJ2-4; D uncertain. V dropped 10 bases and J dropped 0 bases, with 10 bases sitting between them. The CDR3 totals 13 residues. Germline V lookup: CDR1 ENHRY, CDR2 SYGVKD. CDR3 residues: CATLDIAKNIQYF. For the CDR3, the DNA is TGTGCCACCCTCGACATAGCCAAAAACATTCAGTACTTC.

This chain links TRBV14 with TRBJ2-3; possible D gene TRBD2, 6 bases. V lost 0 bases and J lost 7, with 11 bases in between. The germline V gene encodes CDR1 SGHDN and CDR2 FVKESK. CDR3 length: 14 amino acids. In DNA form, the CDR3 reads TGTGCCAGCAGCCAAGATGGACTACACCATACGCAGTATTTT. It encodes CASSQDGLHHTQYF.

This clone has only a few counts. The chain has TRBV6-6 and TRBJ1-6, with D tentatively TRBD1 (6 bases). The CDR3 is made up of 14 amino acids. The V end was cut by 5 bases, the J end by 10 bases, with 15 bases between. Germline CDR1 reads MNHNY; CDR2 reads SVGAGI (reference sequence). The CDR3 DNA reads TGTGCCAGCAGTCCCGACAGGTTTACCTCACCCCTCCACTTT. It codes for CASSPDRFTSPLHF.

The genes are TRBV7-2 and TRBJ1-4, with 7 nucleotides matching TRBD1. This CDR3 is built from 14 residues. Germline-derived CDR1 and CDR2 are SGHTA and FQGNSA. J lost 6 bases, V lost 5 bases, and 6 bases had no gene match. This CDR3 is CASSLNRGDEKLFF. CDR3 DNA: TGTGCCAGCAGCCTAAACAGGGGCGATGAAAAACTGTTTTTT.

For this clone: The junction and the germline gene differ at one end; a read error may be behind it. This CDR3 reads CASSPQKDRDDGYTF. DNA for the CDR3: TGCGCCAGCAGCCCTCAGAAGGACAGGGATGATGGCTACACCTTC. V gene TRBV5-4 combines with J gene TRBJ1-2, with TRBD1 identical over 8 bases. Germline values: CDR1 SGHNT, CDR2 YYREEE (reference sequence). The CDR3 has 15 residues.

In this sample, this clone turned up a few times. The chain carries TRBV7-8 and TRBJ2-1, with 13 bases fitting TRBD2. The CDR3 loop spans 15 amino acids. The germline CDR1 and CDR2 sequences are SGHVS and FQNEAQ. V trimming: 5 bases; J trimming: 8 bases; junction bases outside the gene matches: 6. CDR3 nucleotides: TGTGCCAGCAGCCGTGGTGGACTAGCGGGAGATGAGCAGTTCTTC. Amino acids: CASSRGGLAGDEQFF.

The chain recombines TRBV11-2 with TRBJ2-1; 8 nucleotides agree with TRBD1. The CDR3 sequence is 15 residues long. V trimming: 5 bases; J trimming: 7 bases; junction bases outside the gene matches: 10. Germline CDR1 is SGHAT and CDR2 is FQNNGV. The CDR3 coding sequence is TGTGCCAGCAGCATCGGACAGGGCGTGAAGAATGAGCAGTTCTTC. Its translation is CASSIGQGVKNEQFF.

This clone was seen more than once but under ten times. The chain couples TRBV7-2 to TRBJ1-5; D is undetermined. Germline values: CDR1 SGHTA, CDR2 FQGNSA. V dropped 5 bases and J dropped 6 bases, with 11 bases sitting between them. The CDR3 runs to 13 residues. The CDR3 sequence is CASSVSYGQPQHF. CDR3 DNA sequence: TGTGCCAGCAGCGTGAGCTATGGTCAGCCCCAGCATTTT.